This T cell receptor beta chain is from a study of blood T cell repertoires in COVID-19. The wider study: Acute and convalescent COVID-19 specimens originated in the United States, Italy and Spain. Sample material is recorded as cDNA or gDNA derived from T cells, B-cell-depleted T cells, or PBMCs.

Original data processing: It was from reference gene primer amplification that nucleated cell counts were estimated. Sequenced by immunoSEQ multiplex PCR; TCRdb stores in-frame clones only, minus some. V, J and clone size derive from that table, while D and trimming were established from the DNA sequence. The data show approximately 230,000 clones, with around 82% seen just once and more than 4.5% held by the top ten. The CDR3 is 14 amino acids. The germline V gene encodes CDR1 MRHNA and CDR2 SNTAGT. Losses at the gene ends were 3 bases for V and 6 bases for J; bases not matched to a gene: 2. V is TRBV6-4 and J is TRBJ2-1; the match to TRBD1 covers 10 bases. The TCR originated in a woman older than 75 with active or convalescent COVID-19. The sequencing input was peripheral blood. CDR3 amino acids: CASSERTGGNEQFF. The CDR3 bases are TGTGCCAGCAGTGAAAGGACAGGGGGCAATGAGCAGTTCTTC.